This passage covers 27 T cell receptor beta chains from one sample sequenced in a study of shared clonotypes between healthy human individuals. The table came from immunoSEQ multiplex PCR; TCRdb's copy has only in-frame clones and leaves some out. This table holds some 510,000 clones, about four fifths found once. Sequenced sample: PBMCs. The origin of the receptors is a woman between 35 and 50 years old in good health. Some clones in this sample may be carry-over from other donors' samples.

The chain combines TRBV9 with TRBJ2-3, with TRBD1 identical over 7 bases. The CDR3 covers 18 residues. The germline V gene has CDR1 SGDLS and CDR2 YYNGEE. Trimming cost V 0 bases and J 2 bases; bases outside gene matches: 12. CDR3 residues: CASSVDLAGTVFTDTQYF. Here the CDR3 DNA reads TGTGCCAGCAGCGTAGACTTGGCCGGGACAGTATTCACAGATACGCAGTATTTT. Full variable domain (remainder filled in from reference TRBV9 and TRBJ2-3): DSGVTQTPKHLITATGQRVTLRCSPRSGDLSVYWYQQSLDQGLQFLIQYYNGEERAKGNILERFSAQQFPDLHSELNLSSLELGDSALYFCASSVDLAGTVFTDTQYFGPGTRLTVL.

V and J are TRBV9 and TRBJ2-1, with 8 bases lining up with TRBD1. The V segment lost 5 bases and the J segment 6 bases; nucleotides outside the gene matches: 10. The CDR3 has 15 residues. Germline V gene sequence: CDR1 SGDLS, CDR2 YYNGEE. The CDR3 DNA reads TGTGCCAGCAGGAGGACCGGGACAGGAGGCAATGAGCAGTTCTTC. It specifies CASRRTGTGGNEQFF. The variable domain in full, completed from reference TRBV9 and TRBJ2-1, reads DSGVTQTPKHLITATGQRVTLRCSPRSGDLSVYWYQQSLDQGLQFLIQYYNGEERAKGNILERFSAQQFPDLHSELNLSSLELGDSALYFCASRRTGTGGNEQFFGPGTRLTVL.

This clone was counted once. The rearrangement uses TRBV2 and TRBJ2-5; tentative D call: TRBD2 (6 bases). Germline V gives CDR1 SNHLY, CDR2 FYNNEI. The CDR3 is made up of 13 amino acids. V was clipped by 3 bases and J by 5 bases, with 10 bases between them. In nucleotides, the CDR3 is TGTGCCAGCAGTGAGTATGGAGGGGAGACCCAGTACTTC. It translates to CASSEYGGETQYF.

V gene TRBV11-3 combines with J gene TRBJ2-7, with 10 bases identical to TRBD1. Germline CDR1 is SGHNT and CDR2 is YENEEA. V was pared by 5 bases and J by 9 bases, with 7 bases of the junction left unmatched. This CDR3 is built from 13 residues. CDR3 region: CASSLGQGQGQYF. The DNA of the CDR3 is TGTGCCAGCAGCCTGGGACAGGGGCAAGGGCAGTACTTC.

The rearrangement joins TRBV15 to TRBJ2-5, with D hard to call. TRBJ2-7 matches the DNA end more closely, so the J call is doubtful. Germline-derived CDR1 and CDR2 are LNHNV and YYDKDF (reference sequence). CDR3 length: 15 amino acids. In nucleotides, the CDR3 is TGTGCCACCGGATCCTACGACACCGGGCGCCACGAGCAGTACTTC. Its translation is CATGSYDTGRHEQYF.

The chain couples TRBV6-5 to TRBJ2-2; the D is unclear. Germline lookup yields CDR1 MNHEY and CDR2 SVGAGI. The CDR3 is 12 residues long. Deletions cut 2 bases from V and 6 bases from J, with 4 bases between. The CDR3 DNA sequence: TGTGCCAGCAGTTACCCCCCCGGGGAGCTGTTTTTT. Translating it yields CASSYPPGELFF.

The sample holds a few counts of this clone. The CDR3 spells CASSFTGQLPYEQYF. The CDR3 DNA is TGTGCCAGCAGTTTCACCGGACAGCTACCCTACGAGCAGTACTTC. The gene calls are TRBV28 and TRBJ2-7, with a tentative D call TRBD1 (6 bases). V was trimmed by 3 bases and J by 2 bases, leaving 14 bases between them. The CDR3 contains 15 residues. Germline lookup yields CDR1 MDHEN and CDR2 SYDVKM.

The chain combines TRBV7-9 with TRBJ2-7, with 7 nucleotides matching TRBD1. Losses at the gene ends were 2 bases for V and 3 bases for J; bases not matched to a gene: 4. The CDR3 is 14 amino acids. Germline loops: CDR1 SEHNR, CDR2 FQNEAQ (reference sequence). The CDR3 spells CASSLLQGDYEQYF. DNA for the CDR3: TGTGCCAGCAGCTTACTCCAGGGGGACTACGAGCAGTACTTC.

This clone has more than one count but fewer than ten. The chain couples TRBV14 to TRBJ2-3; D unclear. The length of the CDR3 is 14 residues. Looked up from germline, CDR1 is SGHDN and CDR2 is FVKESK. V lost 4 bases and J 0 bases, leaving 8 bases between the germline ends. The CDR3 spells CASSRARSTDTQYF. The DNA of the CDR3 is TGTGCCAGCAGCCGTGCTAGGAGCACAGATACGCAGTATTTT.

The chain recombines TRBV28 with TRBJ2-2; perhaps TRBD1 as D (5 bases). V was pared by 8 bases and J by 1 base, with 23 bases between. The CDR3 extends over 18 amino acids. Germline assignment: CDR1 MDHEN and CDR2 SYDVKM. CDR3 sequence reads: CASRPRARGARNTGELFF. Written as DNA, the CDR3 is TGTGCCAGCCGCCCCAGGGCCAGAGGTGCCAGGAACACCGGGGAGCTGTTTTTT. Full variable domain (rest looked up from reference TRBV28 and TRBJ2-2): DVKVTQSSRYLVKRTGEKVFLECVQDMDHENMFWYRQDPGLGLRLIYFSYDVKMKEKGDIPEGYSVSREKKERFSLILESASTNQTSMYLCASRPRARGARNTGELFFGEGSRLTVL.

The chain is built from TRBV19 and TRBJ2-1; TRBD2 matches 9 bases. Germline V CDR1 and CDR2: LNHDA, SQIVND (reference sequence). Losses at the gene ends were 3 bases for V and 5 bases for J; bases not matched to a gene: 2. The length of the CDR3 is 14 residues. CDR3: CASSIPSGNNEQFF. CDR3 in DNA: TGTGCCAGTAGTATTCCTAGCGGGAACAATGAGCAGTTCTTC.

The V gene is TRBV18, the J gene TRBJ2-5; TRBD1 aligns across 8 bases. CDR1 is KGHSH, CDR2 LQKENI, per germline. The CDR3 covers 17 residues. V lost 0 bases to trimming and J lost 0 bases; unmatched junction nucleotides: 6. CDR3 coding DNA: TGTGCCAGCTCACCACCTAGGCCAGGGGGCTACCAAGAGACCCAGTACTTC. Its protein is CASSPPRPGGYQETQYF.

The table lists this clone with a few counts. The chain carries TRBV18 and TRBJ1-1; D uncertain. The CDR3 loop spans 13 amino acids. Per the germline V gene, CDR1 is KGHSH and CDR2 is LQKENI. V lost 1 base to trimming and J lost 8 bases, with 11 bases between them. The CDR3, as DNA: TGTGCCAGCTCACCACTCCAGGACGGGGAAGCTTTCTTT. It is translated as CASSPLQDGEAFF. The whole variable domain, remainder taken from reference TRBV18 and TRBJ1-1, is NAGVMQNPRHLVRRRGQEARLRCSPMKGHSHVYWYRQLPEEGLKFMVYLQKENIIDESGMPKERFSAEFPKEGPSILRIQQVVRGDSAAYFCASSPLQDGEAFFGQGTRLTVV.

V and J are TRBV5-1 and TRBJ2-7; 7 bases are shared with TRBD2. The CDR3 spans 13 residues. Unmatched junction bases numbered 5, after V lost 3 bases and J lost 5 bases. Germline lookup yields CDR1 SGHRS and CDR2 YFSETQ. CDR3 protein: CASSSTSPHEQYF. The DNA for the CDR3 is TGCGCCAGCAGCTCGACTAGCCCCCACGAGCAGTACTTC. Using reference TRBV5-1 and TRBJ2-7 for the parts outside the CDR3, the full variable domain is KAGVTQTPRYLIKTRGQQVTLSCSPISGHRSVSWYQQTPGQGLQFLFEYFSETQRNKGNFPGRFSGRQFSNSRSEMNVSTLELGDSALYLCASSSTSPHEQYFGPGTRLTVT.

The rearrangement links TRBV19 to TRBJ2-2, with TRBD2 matching over 9 bases. This CDR3 spans 18 amino acids. CDR1 and CDR2 from the germline V gene are LNHDA and SQIVND (reference sequence). The J segment lost 4 bases and the V segment lost 2 bases, leaving 11 bases of the junction unmatched. CDR3 in amino acids: CASSINPFSGRGTGELFF. CDR3 sequence (DNA): TGTGCCAGTAGTATAAACCCCTTTAGCGGGAGAGGCACCGGGGAGCTGTTTTTT.

The chain employs TRBV7-6 and TRBJ2-2; no clear D gene. V was clipped by 0 bases and J by 1 base, with 3 bases between them. The CDR3 is made up of 14 amino acids. The germline V gene encodes CDR1 SGHVS and CDR2 FNYEAQ. CDR3 DNA sequence: TGTGCCAGCAGCTTAGCAGGGAACACCGGGGAGCTGTTTTTT. This sequence encodes CASSLAGNTGELFF.

This clone has only a few counts. Other nucleotide sequences in the sample specify the same CDR3. As DNA, the CDR3 is TGTGCCAGTAGTATAGTAGCGGGGAACACCGGGGAGCTGTTTTTT. It encodes CASSIVAGNTGELFF. The rearrangement joins TRBV19 to TRBJ2-2; 7 bases are a match to TRBD2. Germline lookup yields CDR1 LNHDA and CDR2 SQIVND (reference sequence). CDR3 length: 15 residues. V lost 1 base to trimming and J lost 1 base; unmatched junction nucleotides: 0.

This clone occurred once. V usage is TRBV28 and J usage is TRBJ2-5; D possibly corresponds to TRBD2 (6 bases). The CDR3 is 13 amino acids. Trimming took 6 bases from V and 2 from J, leaving 10 bases between them. Looked up from germline, CDR1 is MDHEN and CDR2 is SYDVKM. CDR3 coding DNA: TGTGCCAGCAGCTCCGGAGGGCAAGAGACCCAGTACTTC. Its protein product is CASSSGGQETQYF. Supplemented by reference TRBV28 and TRBJ2-5, the full variable domain reads DVKVTQSSRYLVKRTGEKVFLECVQDMDHENMFWYRQDPGLGLRLIYFSYDVKMKEKGDIPEGYSVSREKKERFSLILESASTNQTSMYLCASSSGGQETQYFGPGTRLLVL.

This clone was detected only once. CDR3 in amino acids: CASSQDVGLAAVGELFF. The CDR3 DNA reads TGCGCCAGCAGCCAAGATGTCGGGCTAGCGGCGGTCGGGGAGCTGTTTTTT. This chain joins TRBV4-1 and TRBJ2-2; TRBD2 agrees at 7 bases. This CDR3 contains 17 residues. Germline CDR1 is MGHRA and CDR2 is YSYEKL. After removal of 0 bases from V and 7 bases from J, the junction contained 11 bases not matched to a gene.

The chain has TRBV14 and TRBJ2-7; D is possibly TRBD2 (6 bases). This CDR3 is 14 amino acids long. Germline V lookup: CDR1 SGHDN, CDR2 FVKESK. The V and J ends lost 1 base and 3 bases respectively, with 10 bases between them. The CDR3 bases are TGTGCCAGCAGCCAAGGGGGACTCCTCTACGAGCAGTACTTC. This sequence encodes CASSQGGLLYEQYF.

V is TRBV19 and J is TRBJ2-3; tentative D call: TRBD1 (6 bases). There are 13 residues in the CDR3. V lost 3 bases to trimming and J lost 6 bases, with 10 bases between them. Germline V lookup: CDR1 LNHDA, CDR2 SQIVND (reference sequence). CDR3 sequence (DNA): TGTGCCAGTAGTATGGGACAACCGGATACGCAGTATTTT. Its protein is CASSMGQPDTQYF.

This rearrangement joins TRBV5-1 to TRBJ1-1, with 9 positions matching TRBD1. The length of the CDR3 is 17 residues. Germline V gene data show CDR1 as SGHRS and CDR2 as YFSETQ. Trimming cost V 1 base and J 3 bases; bases outside gene matches: 10. CDR3 region: CASSLPTGGSGYTEAFF. Here the CDR3 DNA reads TGCGCCAGCAGCTTGCCCACAGGGGGCTCGGGATACACTGAAGCTTTCTTT.

The chain combines TRBV13 with TRBJ2-7; either TRBD1 or TRBD2 may fit D (6 bases each). V lost 4 bases and J lost 3, with 25 bases in between. CDR1 is PRHDT, CDR2 FYEKMQ, per germline (reference sequence). The CDR3 sequence is 18 residues long. Here the CDR3 DNA reads TGTGCCAGCAGCTCCTCGAGGTCAGGGGCCCGACTAGGCTACGAGCAGTACTTC. Protein: CASSSSRSGARLGYEQYF.

V is TRBV5-1 and J is TRBJ2-1; D ambiguous. The germline V gene encodes CDR1 SGHRS and CDR2 YFSETQ. CDR3 size: 13 residues. Trimming left V 1 base short and J 5 bases short, with 7 bases between. CDR3 sequence (DNA): TGCGCCAGCAGCTTGTTGATGGACAATGAGCAGTTCTTC. Protein: CASSLLMDNEQFF.

Of note for this clone: A read error may account for a junction end that differs from germline. V is TRBV2 and J is TRBJ2-4; D not certain. This CDR3 has 11 residues. CDR1 is SNHLY, CDR2 FYNNEI, per germline. CDR3 DNA sequence: TGTGCCAGCAGGGAAGACGGCATTCAGTACTTC. It yields the protein CASREDGIQYF.

This chain links TRBV6-1 with TRBJ2-7, with D hard to call. Germline-derived CDR1 and CDR2 are MNHNS and SASEGT. The V gene lost 6 bases and the J gene lost 5 bases, with 14 bases spanning the gap. The CDR3 sequence is 13 residues long. CDR3 coding DNA: TGTGCCAGCAGGCCACCGGGTCAGGACGAGCAGTACTTC. Its protein product is CASRPPGQDEQYF.

CDR3 sequence: CAWSGTELFF. In nucleotides, the CDR3 is TGTGCCTGGAGTGGGACAGAACTGTTTTTT. The chain carries TRBV30 and TRBJ1-4, with D perhaps TRBD1 (6 bases). V shed 1 base and J shed 12 bases, with 6 bases lying between them. The CDR3 has 10 amino acids. The germline gives CDR1 GTSNPN, CDR2 SVGIG (reference sequence).